The TCR beta chain described here comes from a study of CD8+CD57+ T cells in acquired aplastic anemia. At the level of the study: Sorted CD4+ and CD8+ cells gave a mean 3.2 ug DNA, range about 0.19 to 27.4 ug. Study-wide findings and caveats: Patients and controls had in common approximately 28 CD8+ CDR3 sequences.

As regards this clonotype: Its antigen is undetermined.

The authors sequenced patients whose flow cytometry had shown CD8+CD57+ cell expansion. CDR3 size: 13 residues. CDR1 and CDR2 from the germline V gene are SEHNR and FQNEAQ (reference sequence). Trimming removed 4 bases from V and 0 bases from J, with 6 bases in between. Genomic DNA, serving as template, underwent TCR beta VDJ and CDR3 profiling. TCRdb reprocessed the reads with MiXCR, giving one entry per CDR3 protein. Here the sample spans about half a million distinct CDR3 sequences, about a third being singletons. Sequences were obtained from sorted CD4+, CD8+, or CD8+CD57+ T cells (not recorded which) from PBMCs. The TCR comes from a human donor with aplastic anemia. The V call is TRBV7-9, the J call TRBJ1-1; D is unclear. The CDR3 DNA sequence: TGTGCCAGCAGCTCGTTGGTGAACACTGAAGCTTTCTTT. It yields the protein CASSSLVNTEAFF.